A single sample is the source of the 5 T cell receptor beta chains below, sequenced in a study of blood T cell repertoires in COVID-19. Profiling relied on immunoSEQ multiplex PCR, and the TCRdb table lists in-frame clones only, not all of them. The repertoire includes approximately 120,000 clones, 80% to 85% of them detected once, and over 15% sits in the top ten. Sequencing was carried out using PBMCs or T cells enriched from blood (not recorded which). All receptors derive from a man aged 25 to 45 who had recovered from COVID-19.

V gene TRBV7-2 combines with J gene TRBJ2-3; TRBD2 aligns across 13 bases. This CDR3 is 16 amino acids long. With 2 bases clipped from V and 1 base from J, the junction kept 0 bases outside the gene matches. Germline V CDR1 and CDR2: SGHTA, FQGNSA. CDR3 amino acids: CASSLTSGGGTDTQYF. Here the CDR3 DNA reads TGTGCCAGCAGCTTAACTAGCGGGGGGGGCACAGATACGCAGTATTTT.

This clone was detected only once. The rearrangement uses TRBV6-5 and TRBJ2-5; D is unclear. This CDR3 contains 15 residues. CDR1 and CDR2 from the germline V gene are MNHEY and SVGAGI. Trimming took 7 bases from V and 1 from J, leaving 16 bases between them. The CDR3 nucleotides are TGTGCCAGCACCGGGTTCCCAACCTTCCAAGAGACCCAGTACTTC. Amino acids: CASTGFPTFQETQYF.

This clone was observed a few times. The CDR3 coding sequence is TGTGCCAGCAGTGCGGGACAGGGTGTAACCTACGAGCAGTACTTC. The encoded protein is CASSAGQGVTYEQYF. This chain joins TRBV27 and TRBJ2-7; 9 bases map to TRBD1. V trimming: 5 bases; J trimming: 2 bases; junction bases outside the gene matches: 7. The CDR3 has 15 amino acids. Per the germline V gene, CDR1 is MNHEY and CDR2 is SMNVEV (reference sequence).

The chain couples TRBV27 to TRBJ1-3; 7 bases align to TRBD1. The ends lost 3 bases at V and 2 bases at J; junction bases unmatched: 13. Germline values: CDR1 MNHEY, CDR2 SMNVEV (reference sequence). The CDR3 spans 18 residues. This chain's CDR3 is CASSLHPPPTGPGNTIYF. DNA for the CDR3: TGTGCCAGCAGTTTGCATCCCCCCCCGACAGGGCCTGGAAACACCATATATTTT.

The chain couples TRBV9 to TRBJ1-6; 7 bases fit TRBD1. Trimming cost V 4 bases and J 7 bases; bases outside gene matches: 5. The CDR3 sequence is 14 residues long. Germline V gives CDR1 SGDLS, CDR2 YYNGEE. The CDR3 is CASSQGGENSPLHF. The CDR3 DNA reads TGTGCCAGCAGCCAAGGGGGCGAGAATTCACCCCTCCACTTT.